Following are 7 T cell receptor beta chains from one sample sequenced in a study of identical twins. TCRdb reprocessed the 5' RACE reads via MiXCR and lists one record per CDR3 protein. The sample records just over 500,000 distinct CDR3 sequences, about 20% being singletons. The same data also went into a second study, on T cells expressing NK-cell markers.

The sequencing sample was made of CD4+ T cells sorted from blood. These receptors came from a woman younger than 30 in good health.

This clonotype was counted only a few times. The chain's CDR3 is CASSLIQQLETFF. In DNA, the CDR3 is TGTGCCAGCAGCCTAATCCAACAGCTTGAGACTTTCTTT. This rearrangement joins TRBV7-2 to TRBJ1-1; D unclear. The CDR3 is made up of 13 amino acids. Trimming removed 5 bases from V and 12 bases from J, with 19 bases in between. Germline V lookup: CDR1 SGHTA, CDR2 FQGNSA.

In this sample, this clonotype turned up a few times. CDR3 DNA: TGTGCCAGCAGACATAGTCTAGGCCTCTCCTACGAGCAGTACTTC. Translated, it gives CASRHSLGLSYEQYF. This rearrangement joins TRBV27 to TRBJ2-7, with D unresolved. V dropped 6 bases and J dropped 0 bases, with 15 bases sitting between them. The germline gives CDR1 MNHEY, CDR2 SMNVEV (reference sequence). This CDR3 region has 15 residues.

This clonotype has a handful of counts. This rearrangement joins TRBV20-1 to TRBJ2-1; weak D call: TRBD2 (6 bases). The CDR3 length is 15 residues. Trimming pared 5 bases from V and 6 bases from J, leaving 20 bases between. Germline V lookup: CDR1 DFQATT, CDR2 SNEGSKA (reference sequence). The CDR3 here is CSAPLGGGSGNEQFF. The CDR3 bases are TGCAGTGCTCCCCTGGGGGGAGGTAGTGGCAATGAGCAGTTCTTC.

This clonotype is a singleton in its sample. The genes are TRBV7-2 and TRBJ2-7, with D maybe TRBD2 (6 bases). The V gene's germline CDR1 is SGHTA and CDR2 FQGNSA. V was shortened by 4 bases and J by 6 bases, with 19 bases between the two germline ends. The CDR3 sequence is 15 residues long. CDR3 loop: CASSSATAGRLEQYF. DNA for the CDR3: TGTGCCAGCAGCTCCGCGACGGCGGGGAGACTCGAGCAGTACTTC.

In regard to this clonotype: Mismatch with germline at one junction end may stem from a read error. The V call is TRBV20-1, the J call TRBJ2-3, with TRBD2 matching 8 bases. Germline CDR1 is DFQATT and CDR2 is SNEGSKA (reference sequence). The CDR3 is made up of 17 amino acids. CDR3 residues: CCARGTQAGDLTDTQYF. CDR3 nucleotide sequence: TGCTGTGCTAGAGGCACCCAAGCGGGGGATCTCACAGATACGCAGTATTTT.

This clonotype has a handful of counts. J is TRBJ1-1 and V is TRBV12-3 or TRBV12-4, with TRBD1 identical over 9 bases. With V trimmed by 7 bases and J by 1 base, 4 bases remained unmatched. The CDR3 covers 14 residues. The CDR3 reads CASTLGQGNTEAFF. The CDR3 nucleotides read TGTGCCAGCACCCTGGGACAGGGGAACACTGAAGCTTTCTTT.

There are a few counts of this clonotype. The chain links TRBV20-1 to TRBJ2-1; D is unresolved. The CDR3 contains 15 residues. The germline V gene has CDR1 DFQATT and CDR2 SNEGSKA (reference sequence). Trimming pared 4 bases from V and 1 base from J, leaving 14 bases between. In nucleotides, the CDR3 is TGCAGTGCTAAACCTCTCCACAAGTCCTACAATGAGCAGTTCTTC. Its protein is CSAKPLHKSYNEQFF.